These T cell receptor beta chains were read from a single sample in a study of blood T cell repertoires in COVID-19. Data came from immunoSEQ multiplex PCR; TCRdb stores just in-frame clones and leaves some out. This table has about 230,000 clones, around 92% appearing once. Sequenced input: PBMCs or T cells enriched from blood (not recorded which). These receptors originate from a woman in her 30s with acute COVID-19. Each CDR3 is given with its conserved first and last residue. A D gene is named only where the DNA matches it firmly. For some rows the clone size is stated as once, few or many, or as a class when expanded; others skip it.

J	V	size	D	DNA	CDR3
TRBJ1-2	TRBV19	once	.	TGTGCCAGTCACGGGGTAATTCTCAATCCCTCGGGTGGCTACACCTTC	CASHGVILNPSGGYTF
TRBJ1-4	TRBV7-9	.	.	TGTGCCAGCAGCGCCCCGGGGGTGGAGGATGAAAAACTGTTTTTT	CASSAPGVEDEKLFF
TRBJ1-5	TRBV19	.	.	TGTGCCAGTAGTGGGGGGGAAATCAATCAGCCCCAGCATTTT	CASSGGEINQPQHF
TRBJ2-3	TRBV7-9	.	.	TGTGCCAGCAGCTTAGGGACAGCCACAGATACGCAGTATTTT	CASSLGTATDTQYF
TRBJ1-6	TRBV5-4	.	.	TGTGCCAGCAGCTTGGACAGGGTGCCCTATAATTCACCCCTCCACTTT	CASSLDRVPYNSPLHF
TRBJ1-5	TRBV28	.	.	TGTGCCAGCACGACAGGCTGGGTGGGTCAGCCCCAGCATTTT	CASTTGWVGQPQHF
TRBJ2-1	TRBV29-1	once	.	TGCAGCGTTACCAGGGTTTCGTTAGAGCAGTTCTTC	CSVTRVSLEQFF
TRBJ2-7	TRBV3-1/TRBV3-2	.	TRBD1	TGTGCCAGCAGCCTCCCGGGACAGGGACTCTACGAGCAGTACTTC	CASSLPGQGLYEQYF
TRBJ1-3	TRBV5-1	.	TRBD1	TGCGCCAGCAGCTTGACAGCAGGGGGTTCTGGAAACACCATATATTTT	CASSLTAGGSGNTIYF
TRBJ1-2	TRBV5-1	.	.	TGCGCCAGCAGCTTGGTAGCAGGGGAGAACTATGGCTACACCTTC	CASSLVAGENYGYTF
TRBJ2-2	TRBV5-8	.	TRBD1	TGTGCCAGCAGCCTGGGACAGGGTACGCCCGGGGAGCTGTTTTTT	CASSLGQGTPGELFF
TRBJ1-4	TRBV6-5	.	.	TGTGCCAGCAGTTACCGTCGTTCTGAAAAACTGTTTTTT	CASSYRRSEKLFF
TRBJ2-5	TRBV29-1	.	.	TGCAGCGTTGACAGGGTTTCGAGTGAGACCCAGTACTTC	CSVDRVSSETQYF
TRBJ2-2	TRBV5-6	.	TRBD1	TGTGCCAGCAGCTCAACGTCCCGGGACAGGAACACCGGGGAGCTGTTTTTT	CASSSTSRDRNTGELFF
TRBJ1-2	TRBV7-8	.	.	TGTGCCAGCAGCGCCCGAGGAGGGAGGGACTATGGCTACACCTTC	CASSARGGRDYGYTF
TRBJ1-1	TRBV10-1	.	.	TGCGCCAGCAGTGATTGGGAGACTGAAGCTTTCTTT	CASSDWETEAFF
TRBJ1-3	TRBV5-1	.	.	TGCGCCAGCACCTCCCAGGCTATAGGAGGTGGAAACACCATATATTTT	CASTSQAIGGGNTIYF
TRBJ1-4	TRBV6-4	.	.	TGTGCCAGCAGTGGCTCCTTATTTGGGGCACGACCACCATCGGAGATTACTGAAAAACTGTTTTTT	CASSGSLFGARPPSEITEKLFF
TRBJ2-1	TRBV9	once	.	TGTGCCAGCAGCGTAGGACAGACCTCCTACAATGAGCAGTTCTTC	CASSVGQTSYNEQFF
TRBJ1-1	TRBV5-4	.	.	TGTGCCAGCAGCTTTCTAAACACTGAAGCTTTCTTT	CASSFLNTEAFF
TRBJ1-1	TRBV19	.	.	TGTGCCAGTAGTAAGGTACGGGGGTCCCTGAGCACTGAAGCTTTCTTT	CASSKVRGSLSTEAFF
TRBJ1-2	TRBV5-8	.	TRBD1	TGTGCCAGCAGCAAATGGGGGACAGCTCTCTATGGCTACACCTTC	CASSKWGTALYGYTF
TRBJ1-1	TRBV30	.	.	TGTGCCTGGAGTGTAGGGGGAGGGCCGAACACTGAAGCTTTCTTT	CAWSVGGGPNTEAFF
TRBJ2-5	TRBV27	.	TRBD1	TGTGCCAGCAGTTCCGGACAGGTCTACGGGGAGACCCAGTACTTC	CASSSGQVYGETQYF
TRBJ2-1	TRBV11-2	.	TRBD2	TGTGCCAGCAGCTCCCTAGCGGGGGTTTCAAGCTCCTACAATGAGCAGTTCTTC	CASSSLAGVSSSYNEQFF
TRBJ2-3	TRBV7-9	.	TRBD1	TGTGCCAGCAGGACGGACAGGGAAGCAGATACGCAGTATTTT	CASRTDREADTQYF
TRBJ2-3	TRBV27	.	.	TGTGCCAGCAGCCTCCGCGTGTGGGGGCCCCACACAGATACGCAGTATTTT	CASSLRVWGPHTDTQYF
TRBJ2-3	TRBV6-5	.	TRBD1	TGTGCCAGCAGGTCCGGGACAGGGGGCACCGATACGCAGTATTTT	CASRSGTGGTDTQYF
TRBJ2-5	TRBV5-1	.	TRBD1	TGCGCCAGCAGCCAATACGACAGGAAGGGGGCTCTCGGAGAGACCCAGTACTTC	CASSQYDRKGALGETQYF
TRBJ1-1	TRBV19	.	TRBD1	TGTGCCAGTAGTATAAGTGGACAGGGGAGGATTGAAGCTTTCTTT	CASSISGQGRIEAFF
TRBJ1-1	TRBV4-1	.	.	TGCGCCAGCAGCCAACCTACGGAGAGGAGGGAGGAAGCTTTCTTT	CASSQPTERREEAFF
TRBJ1-2	TRBV24-1	.	TRBD1	TGTGCCACCTGGGACAGGGCAAATGGCTACACCTTC	CATWDRANGYTF
TRBJ2-2	TRBV7-3	.	.	TGTGCCAGCAGCTTAAGAGGCTTAGCGGTGGCCGGGGAGCTGTTTTTT	CASSLRGLAVAGELFF
TRBJ1-6	TRBV9	once	.	TGTGCCAGCAGCCGTAGGGAGATTTCTCCCCTCCACTTT	CASSRREISPLHF
TRBJ2-3	TRBV6-6	.	.	TGTGCCAGCAAGGAGGGCTCTAGCACAGATACGCAGTATTTT	CASKEGSSTDTQYF
TRBJ1-2	TRBV5-5	.	.	TGTGCCAGCAGCTCGATTGCAAGGGGCGGGGGAAACTATGGCTACACCTTC	CASSSIARGGGNYGYTF
TRBJ2-5	TRBV5-4	once	TRBD2	TGTGCCAGCAGCTTCAGGACTAGCGGGAACCAAGAGACCCAGTACTTC	CASSFRTSGNQETQYF
TRBJ1-3	TRBV28	.	.	TGTGCCACCTGGCGGGGGGCTGGAAACACCATATATTTT	CATWRGAGNTIYF
TRBJ1-5	TRBV7-8	once	TRBD1	TGTGCCAGCAGCTTAGCTGGATGGGGGACAGGGGATCAGCCCCAGCATTTT	CASSLAGWGTGDQPQHF
TRBJ2-1	TRBV7-9	.	TRBD1	TGTGCCAGCAGCTCCTACCCGGGACAGTCGGGATACAATGAGCAGTTCTTC	CASSSYPGQSGYNEQFF
TRBJ2-2	TRBV5-4	.	TRBD2	TGTGCCAGCAGCTTGGGGACTAGCGGGGGGATCGCCGGGGAGCTGTTTTTT	CASSLGTSGGIAGELFF
TRBJ1-1	TRBV7-2	.	.	TGTGCCAGCAGCCCGACACCGGGGGGAACTGAAGCTTTCTTT	CASSPTPGGTEAFF
TRBJ2-1	TRBV2	.	.	TGTGCCAGCAGTGACAGGGATAGACCCTACAATGAGCAGTTCTTC	CASSDRDRPYNEQFF
TRBJ2-1	TRBV7-2	.	TRBD1	TGTGCCAGCAGCTTGACAGGGTCGATGACGTCCGAGCAGTTCTTC	CASSLTGSMTSEQFF
TRBJ1-3	TRBV5-1	.	TRBD1	TGCGCCAGCAGCTTGAAGGGACAGGGGGTTTCCTCTGGAAACACCATATATTTT	CASSLKGQGVSSGNTIYF
TRBJ1-5	TRBV9	.	TRBD1	TGTGCCAGCAGCGACGGAAGGGACAGCCATAATCAGCCCCAGCATTTT	CASSDGRDSHNQPQHF
TRBJ2-1	TRBV10-3	.	TRBD2	TGTGCCATTTCGGGGGGTGGACTAGCGGGCTCCTACAATGAGCAGTTCTTC	CAISGGGLAGSYNEQFF
TRBJ1-1	TRBV4-1	.	TRBD1	TGCGCCAGCAGCCAAACAGGGGTAGGTGAAGCTTTCTTT	CASSQTGVGEAFF
TRBJ1-5	TRBV30	.	.	TGTGCCTGGAAACCGATGCGGACAGTCGGACAGCCCCAGCATTTT	CAWKPMRTVGQPQHF
TRBJ2-3	TRBV5-1	.	TRBD2	TGCGCCAGCAGCTCCCGCCTCCTACTAGCGGGGGGGACCACAGATACGCAGTATTTT	CASSSRLLLAGGTTDTQYF
TRBJ1-5	TRBV7-9	.	.	TGTGCCAGCAGCTTAGAGAGGGATCAGCCCCAGCATTTT	CASSLERDQPQHF
TRBJ1-5	TRBV6-5	once	.	TGTGCCAGCACCCCCCTCGGAGATCAGCCCCAGCATTTT	CASTPLGDQPQHF
TRBJ1-6	TRBV11-2	once	TRBD1	TGTGCCAGCAGCGTAACGCAAGGGGGCGGAGGATCACCCCTCCACTTT	CASSVTQGGGGSPLHF